The entry below describes one T cell receptor (beta chain). The antigen it binds to is not known. No per-base quality is available; no much larger clone lies one base away. The Immunoverse kit was used to build TCR libraries from approximately 410 ng RNA, with molecular barcoded adaptors covering alpha/delta and beta/gamma chains. TCR library preparation used the same RNA that went into transcriptome sequencing. Sequencing of TCR libraries was carried out on an Illumina HiSeq 4000 with 2 x 150 cycles. Per the authors' processing: With MiXCR, TCR reads were aligned to human V, D, J and C references and assembled into CDR3 clonotypes, with quality filtering and error correction included. Clonotype counts and gene usage diversity were analyzed with the tcR package in R. For inspection of raw mapping reads, RNA-seq reads were mapped by STAR aligner version 2.5.3a onto GRCh37 of the human genome. IR-seq fastq files were randomly downsampled with Seqtk 1.3 to test the effect of sequencing depth on detected clonotypes. The public reads were reprocessed in TCRdb via fastp at Q25 and MiXCR, keeping in-frame beta chains. Under each unique CDR3 protein, matching rows form one entry showing the most common genes and DNA. These V and J calls originate from TCRdb's pipeline instead of the authors' own analysis. The sample includes approximately 150,000 distinct CDR3 sequences, with 13% observed a single time. 8% to 9% of the sample is in the top ten clones.

Bone marrow was sampled from every patient at the time of active disease. Bone marrow mononuclear cells were isolated by Ficoll-Hypaque density gradient centrifugation. CD138-negative cells were obtained by negative selection after labeling with CD138 magnetic microbeads on a MACS separator, removing myeloma plasma cells. Flow cytometry with CD138 antibodies on an Attune NxT was used to check how pure the isolated cells were. Total RNA was extracted with TRIzol reagent and quantified with a NanoDrop spectrophotometer. Paired RNA-seq and IR-seq were performed on the CD138-negative bone marrow sample of each patient. The data stem from a study of read filtering for tumor transcriptome and immune sequencing (dated by TCRdb to between 2020 and 2021). About the investigation overall: Of the patients in the cohort, 17 were male and roughly 15 were female, and their mean age was around 66 years, with a range of about 47 to 85. By revised international staging, about 8 patients were R-ISS I, fewer than 20 were R-ISS II and about seven were R-ISS III. Whole-transcriptome libraries were prepared with the TruSeq RNA Access Library Prep Kit after DNase treatment. TCR-region mapped reads per sample ranged from about 4.05 to 10.27 million with IR-seq versus only roughly 75 to 1273 with RNA-seq. Using the same bone marrow samples, the study ran both targeted immune repertoire sequencing and bulk whole-transcriptome sequencing and then compared the TCR repertoires from each method. A main aim was a read-filtering strategy for immune repertoire data, specifically whether clonotypes supported by a single read should be removed.

The germline V gene gives CDR1 as SQVTM and CDR2 as ANQGSEA. The CDR3 starts with the cysteine, ends with the phenylalanine, and has 13 residues. Only CDR3 DNA remains: 39 bases, in frame from the first base. Trimming at the junction amounts to 6 bases on V and 5 bases on J, and the germline ends lie 16 bases apart. On the study overall, not on this receptor specifically: In IR-seq, about four fifths of clonotypes but roughly 3.5% of total reads were represented by single-read clonotypes, whereas in RNA-seq, around 73% of clonotypes and around 47% of reads were represented by single-read clonotypes. When single-read clonotypes were removed, the proportions of shared clonotypes in IR-seq and RNA-seq correlated more strongly. The sorted CD138-negative fraction was composed of a mixed bone marrow immune population rather than of purified T cells. Clonotypes were captured by IR-seq at much higher depth and more reliably than by RNA-seq, and smaller IR-seq throughput was sufficient for identification of most shared clonotypes.

The sequence links TRBV29-1 to TRBJ1-1; the D gene assignment is ambiguous. Specimen: a population of CD138-negative cells sorted from bone marrow. In light of the paper, this sample's cell subset or site label describes: bone marrow mononuclear cells depleted of CD138+ plasma/myeloma cells by negative magnetic selection. The receptor was derived from a donor at least 40 years old with multiple myeloma. The bases read TGCAGCGTGGTGACACCGGGAGGAACTGAAGCTTTCTTT. It encodes CSVVTPGGTEAFF.